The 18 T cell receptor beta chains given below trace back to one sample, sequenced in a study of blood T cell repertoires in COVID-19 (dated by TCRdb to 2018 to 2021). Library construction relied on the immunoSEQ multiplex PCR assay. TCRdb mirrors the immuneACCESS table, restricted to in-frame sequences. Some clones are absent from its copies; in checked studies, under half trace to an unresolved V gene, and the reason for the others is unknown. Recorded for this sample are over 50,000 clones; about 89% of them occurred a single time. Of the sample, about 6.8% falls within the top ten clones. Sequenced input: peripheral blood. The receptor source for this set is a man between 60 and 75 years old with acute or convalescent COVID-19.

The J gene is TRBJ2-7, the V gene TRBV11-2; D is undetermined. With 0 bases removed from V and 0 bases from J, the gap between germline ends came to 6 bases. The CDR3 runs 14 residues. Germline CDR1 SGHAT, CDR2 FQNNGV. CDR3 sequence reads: CASSLEGTSYEQYF. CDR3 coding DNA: TGTGCCAGCAGCTTAGAGGGCACCTCCTACGAGCAGTACTTC.

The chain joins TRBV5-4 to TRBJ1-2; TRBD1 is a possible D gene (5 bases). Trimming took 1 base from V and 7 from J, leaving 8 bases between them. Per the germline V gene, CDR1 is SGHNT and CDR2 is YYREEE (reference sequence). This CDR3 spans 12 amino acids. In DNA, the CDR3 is TGTGCCAGCAGCTTGTGGGGCTCTGGCTACACCTTC. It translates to CASSLWGSGYTF.

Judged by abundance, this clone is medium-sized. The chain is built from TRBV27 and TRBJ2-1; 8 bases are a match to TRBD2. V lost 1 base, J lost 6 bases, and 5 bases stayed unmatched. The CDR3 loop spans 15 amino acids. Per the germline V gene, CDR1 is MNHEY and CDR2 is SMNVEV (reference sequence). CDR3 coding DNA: TGTGCCAGCAGTTTATTTTCCGGGACTAGCAATGAGCAGTTCTTC. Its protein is CASSLFSGTSNEQFF.

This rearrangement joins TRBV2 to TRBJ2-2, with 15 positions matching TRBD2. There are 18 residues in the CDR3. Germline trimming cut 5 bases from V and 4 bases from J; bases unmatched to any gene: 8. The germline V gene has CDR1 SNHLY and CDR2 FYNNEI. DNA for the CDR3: TGTGCCAGCAGTTCAAATTCGGGACTAGCGGGGGGCACCGGGGAGCTGTTTTTT. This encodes CASSSNSGLAGGTGELFF.

The CDR3 bases are TGTGCCAGCAGCCACCGGGGACACCATGCAACTAATGAAAAACTGTTTTTT. Translated, it gives CASSHRGHHATNEKLFF. This chain joins TRBV6-2 or TRBV6-3 and TRBJ1-4, with TRBD1 as a possible D gene (6 bases). This CDR3 is built from 17 residues. V was pared by 6 bases and J by 0 bases, with 17 bases between. Germline lookup yields CDR1 MNHEY and CDR2 SVGEGT.

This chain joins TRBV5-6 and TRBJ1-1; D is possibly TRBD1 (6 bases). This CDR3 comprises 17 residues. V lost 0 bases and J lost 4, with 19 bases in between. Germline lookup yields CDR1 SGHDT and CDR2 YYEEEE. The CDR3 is CASSLGPLGGLPTEAFF. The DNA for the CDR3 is TGTGCCAGCAGCTTGGGTCCTTTGGGGGGGCTACCCACTGAAGCTTTCTTT.

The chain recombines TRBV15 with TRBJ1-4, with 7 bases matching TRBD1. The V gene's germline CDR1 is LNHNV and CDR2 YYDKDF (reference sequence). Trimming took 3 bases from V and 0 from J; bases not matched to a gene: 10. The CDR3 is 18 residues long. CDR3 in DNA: TGTGCCACCAGCAGGACAGGGCCCTTTCAGTCAACTAATGAAAAACTGTTTTTT. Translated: CATSRTGPFQSTNEKLFF.

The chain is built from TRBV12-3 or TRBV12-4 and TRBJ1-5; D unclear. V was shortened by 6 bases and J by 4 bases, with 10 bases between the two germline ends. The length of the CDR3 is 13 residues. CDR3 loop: CASSREENQPQHF. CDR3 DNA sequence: TGTGCCAGCAGCCGGGAAGAAAATCAGCCCCAGCATTTT.

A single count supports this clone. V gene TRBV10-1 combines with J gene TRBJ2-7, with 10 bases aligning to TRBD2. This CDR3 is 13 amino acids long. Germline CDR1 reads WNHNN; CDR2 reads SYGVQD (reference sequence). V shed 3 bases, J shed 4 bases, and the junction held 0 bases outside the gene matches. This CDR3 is CASSELAGYEQYF. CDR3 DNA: TGCGCCAGCAGTGAACTAGCGGGGTACGAGCAGTACTTC.

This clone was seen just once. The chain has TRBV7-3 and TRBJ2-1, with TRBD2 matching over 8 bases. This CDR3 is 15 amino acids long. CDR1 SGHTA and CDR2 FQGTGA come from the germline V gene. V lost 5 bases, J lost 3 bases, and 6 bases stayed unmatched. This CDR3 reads CASSLERGFYNEQFF. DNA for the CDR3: TGTGCCAGCAGCCTCGAGCGGGGGTTCTACAATGAGCAGTTCTTC.

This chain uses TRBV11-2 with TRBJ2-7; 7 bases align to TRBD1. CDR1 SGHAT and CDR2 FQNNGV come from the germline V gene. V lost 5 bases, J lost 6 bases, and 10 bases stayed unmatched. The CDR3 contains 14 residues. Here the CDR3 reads CASSTRDSLGEQYF. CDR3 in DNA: TGTGCCAGCAGCACCCGGGACAGTCTCGGCGAGCAGTACTTC.

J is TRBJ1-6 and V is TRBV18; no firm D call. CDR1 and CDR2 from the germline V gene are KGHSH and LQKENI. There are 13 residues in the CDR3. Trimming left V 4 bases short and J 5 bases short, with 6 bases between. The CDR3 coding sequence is TGTGCCAGCTCACGGCTGAATAATTCACCCCTCCACTTT. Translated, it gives CASSRLNNSPLHF.

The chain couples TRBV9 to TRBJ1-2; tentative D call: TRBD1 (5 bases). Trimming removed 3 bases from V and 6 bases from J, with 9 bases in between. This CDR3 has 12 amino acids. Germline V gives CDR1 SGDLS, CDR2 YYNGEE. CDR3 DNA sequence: TGTGCCAGCAGCGAGGGAGGGGATGGCTACACCTTC. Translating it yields CASSEGGDGYTF.

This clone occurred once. The CDR3 loop reads CASSSYLNTEAFF. In nucleotides, the CDR3 is TGTGCCAGCAGTTCCTACTTGAACACTGAAGCTTTCTTT. This chain uses TRBV27 with TRBJ1-1, with no clear D. The germline V gene encodes CDR1 MNHEY and CDR2 SMNVEV (reference sequence). CDR3 size: 13 residues. Trimming left V 4 bases short and J 0 bases short, with 6 bases between.

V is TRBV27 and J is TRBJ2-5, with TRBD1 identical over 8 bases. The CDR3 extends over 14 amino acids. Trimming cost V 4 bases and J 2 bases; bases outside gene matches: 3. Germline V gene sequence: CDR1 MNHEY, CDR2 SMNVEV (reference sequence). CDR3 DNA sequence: TGTGCCAGCAGTTCCTGGACAGGGCAAGAGACCCAGTACTTC. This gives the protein CASSSWTGQETQYF.

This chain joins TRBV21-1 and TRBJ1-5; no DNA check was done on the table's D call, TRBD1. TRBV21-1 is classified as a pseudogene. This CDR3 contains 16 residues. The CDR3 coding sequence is TGTGCCAGCAGCGAATCCGGGACAGGGTTCGGTCAGCCCCAGCATTTT. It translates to CASSESGTGFGQPQHF.

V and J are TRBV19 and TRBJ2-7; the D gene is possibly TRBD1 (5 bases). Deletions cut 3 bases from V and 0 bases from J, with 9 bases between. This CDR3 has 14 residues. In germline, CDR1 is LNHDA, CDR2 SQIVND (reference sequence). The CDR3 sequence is CASSIGHGSYEQYF. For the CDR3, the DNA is TGTGCCAGTAGTATCGGACACGGCTCCTACGAGCAGTACTTC.

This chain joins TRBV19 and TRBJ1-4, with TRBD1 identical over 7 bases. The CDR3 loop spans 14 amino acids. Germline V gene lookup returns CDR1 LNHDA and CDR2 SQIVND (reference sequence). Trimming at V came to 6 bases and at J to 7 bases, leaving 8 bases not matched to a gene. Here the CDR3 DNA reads TGTGCCAGTAGCCCGGACAGGAAGGGTGAAAAACTGTTTTTT. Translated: CASSPDRKGEKLFF.